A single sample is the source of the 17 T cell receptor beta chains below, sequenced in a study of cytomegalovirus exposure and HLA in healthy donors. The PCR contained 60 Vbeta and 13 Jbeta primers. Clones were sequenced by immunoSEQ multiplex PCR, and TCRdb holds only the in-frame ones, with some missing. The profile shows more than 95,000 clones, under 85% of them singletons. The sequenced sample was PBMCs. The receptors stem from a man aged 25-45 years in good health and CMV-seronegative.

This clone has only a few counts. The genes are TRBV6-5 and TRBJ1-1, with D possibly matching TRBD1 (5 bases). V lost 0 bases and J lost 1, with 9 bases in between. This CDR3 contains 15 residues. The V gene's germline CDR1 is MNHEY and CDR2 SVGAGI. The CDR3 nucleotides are TGTGCCAGCAGTTACTCAGGGGTTACGAACACTGAAGCTTTCTTT. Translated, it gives CASSYSGVTNTEAFF.

The CDR3 DNA reads as TGTGCCAGCAGGTGGTCCGGGACAGACCATATGAACACTGAAGCTTTCTTT. It translates to CASRWSGTDHMNTEAFF. V is TRBV7-2 and J is TRBJ1-1; 7 bases line up with TRBD1. Looked up from germline, CDR1 is SGHTA and CDR2 is FQGNSA. Trimming at V came to 6 bases and at J to 0 bases, leaving 13 bases not matched to a gene. The CDR3 loop spans 17 amino acids.

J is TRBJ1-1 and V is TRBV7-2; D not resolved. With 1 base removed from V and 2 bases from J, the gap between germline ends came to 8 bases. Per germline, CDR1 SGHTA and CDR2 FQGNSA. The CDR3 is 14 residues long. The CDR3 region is CASSLDYRNTEAFF. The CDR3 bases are TGTGCCAGCAGCTTAGATTACAGAAACACTGAAGCTTTCTTT.

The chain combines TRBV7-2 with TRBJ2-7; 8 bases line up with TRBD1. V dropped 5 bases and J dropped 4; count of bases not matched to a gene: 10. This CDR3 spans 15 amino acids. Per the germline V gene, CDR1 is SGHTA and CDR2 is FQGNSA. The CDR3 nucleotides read TGTGCCAGCAGCACAACCGGGACAGGCTTTTACGAGCAGTACTTC. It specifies CASSTTGTGFYEQYF.

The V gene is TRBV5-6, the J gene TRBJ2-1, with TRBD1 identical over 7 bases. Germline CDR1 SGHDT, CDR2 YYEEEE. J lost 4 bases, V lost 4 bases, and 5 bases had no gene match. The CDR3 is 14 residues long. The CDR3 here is CASSPGQIYNEQFF. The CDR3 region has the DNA TGTGCCAGCAGCCCGGGACAGATTTACAATGAGCAGTTCTTC.

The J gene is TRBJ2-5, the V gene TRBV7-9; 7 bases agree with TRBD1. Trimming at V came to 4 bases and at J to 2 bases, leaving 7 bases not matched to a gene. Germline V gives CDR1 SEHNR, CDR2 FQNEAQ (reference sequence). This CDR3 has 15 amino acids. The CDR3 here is CASSYGDSTQETQYF. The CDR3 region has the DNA TGTGCCAGCAGCTATGGGGACAGCACTCAAGAGACCCAGTACTTC.

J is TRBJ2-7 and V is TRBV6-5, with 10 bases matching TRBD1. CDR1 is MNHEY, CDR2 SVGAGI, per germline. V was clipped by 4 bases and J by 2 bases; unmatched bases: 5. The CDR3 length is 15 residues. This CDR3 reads CASSSRTGGTYEQYF. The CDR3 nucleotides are TGTGCCAGCAGTTCCCGGACAGGGGGAACCTACGAGCAGTACTTC.

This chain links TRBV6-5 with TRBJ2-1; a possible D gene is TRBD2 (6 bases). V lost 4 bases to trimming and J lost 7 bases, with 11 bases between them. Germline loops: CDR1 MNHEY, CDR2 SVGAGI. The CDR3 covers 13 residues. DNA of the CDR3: TGTGCCAGCAGTTTGGGACTTGTGAATGAGCAGTTCTTC. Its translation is CASSLGLVNEQFF.

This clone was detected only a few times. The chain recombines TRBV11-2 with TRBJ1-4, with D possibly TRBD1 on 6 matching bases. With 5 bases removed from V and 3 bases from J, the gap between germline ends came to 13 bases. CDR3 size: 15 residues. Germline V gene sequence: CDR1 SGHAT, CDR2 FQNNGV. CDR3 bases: TGTGCCAGCAGCCTCTCAGGGGCGGCTAATGAAAAACTGTTTTTT. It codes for CASSLSGAANEKLFF.

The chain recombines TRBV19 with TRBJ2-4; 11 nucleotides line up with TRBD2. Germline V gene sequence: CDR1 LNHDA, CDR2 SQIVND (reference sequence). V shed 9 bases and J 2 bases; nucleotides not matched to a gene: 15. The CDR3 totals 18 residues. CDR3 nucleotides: TGTGCCAGGGGTAGCGGGGGGGCCAAGTCTGCAACCAAAAACATTCAGTACTTC. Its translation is CARGSGGAKSATKNIQYF.

The chain's CDR3 is CSGLADTGELFF. Here the CDR3 DNA reads TGCAGCGGACTAGCGGACACCGGGGAGCTGTTTTTT. The V gene is TRBV29-1, the J gene TRBJ2-2; 9 nucleotides line up with TRBD2. This CDR3 is built from 12 residues. From germline, CDR1 is SQVTM and CDR2 ANQGSEA. With V trimmed by 7 bases and J by 3 bases, 0 bases remained unmatched.

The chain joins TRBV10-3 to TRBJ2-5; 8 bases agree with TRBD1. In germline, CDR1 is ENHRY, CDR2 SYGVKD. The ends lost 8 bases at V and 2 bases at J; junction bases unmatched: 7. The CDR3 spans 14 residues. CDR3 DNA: TGTGCCATCGGACCGGGACAGGCTCAAGAGACCCAGTACTTC. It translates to CAIGPGQAQETQYF.

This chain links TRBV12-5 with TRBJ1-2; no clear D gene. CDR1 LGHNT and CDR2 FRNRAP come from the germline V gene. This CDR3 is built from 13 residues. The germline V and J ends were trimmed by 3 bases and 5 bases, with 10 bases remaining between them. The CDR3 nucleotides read TGTGCTAGTGGTTTCACAGCGGGGTATGGCTACACCTTC. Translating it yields CASGFTAGYGYTF. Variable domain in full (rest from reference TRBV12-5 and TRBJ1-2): DARVTQTPRHKVTEMGQEVTMRCQPILGHNTVFWYRQTMMQGLELLAYFRNRAPLDDSGMPKDRFSAEMPDATLATLKIQPSEPRDSAVYFCASGFTAGYGYTFGSGTRLTVV.

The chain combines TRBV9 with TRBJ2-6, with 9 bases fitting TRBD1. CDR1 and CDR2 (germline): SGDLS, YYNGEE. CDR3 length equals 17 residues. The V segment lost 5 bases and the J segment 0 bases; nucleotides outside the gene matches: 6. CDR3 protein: CASRDGQGSSGANVLTF. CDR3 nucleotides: TGTGCCAGCAGAGACGGACAGGGGAGCTCTGGGGCCAACGTCCTGACTTTC.

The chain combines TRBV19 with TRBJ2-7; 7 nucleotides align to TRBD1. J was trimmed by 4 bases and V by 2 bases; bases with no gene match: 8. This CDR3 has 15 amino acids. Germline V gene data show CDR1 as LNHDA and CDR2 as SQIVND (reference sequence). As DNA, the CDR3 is TGTGCCAGTAGTATAAGGGGGCAGGGCGGTTACGAGCAGTACTTC. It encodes CASSIRGQGGYEQYF. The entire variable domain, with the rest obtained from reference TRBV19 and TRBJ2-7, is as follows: DGGITQSPKYLFRKEGQNVTLSCEQNLNHDAMYWYRQDPGQGLRLIYYSQIVNDFQKGDIAEGYSVSREKKESFPLTVTSAQKNPTAFYLCASSIRGQGGYEQYFGPGTRLTVT.

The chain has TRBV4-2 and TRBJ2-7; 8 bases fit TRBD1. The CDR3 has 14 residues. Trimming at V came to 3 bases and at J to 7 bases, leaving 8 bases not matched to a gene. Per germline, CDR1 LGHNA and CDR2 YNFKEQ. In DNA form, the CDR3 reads TGTGCCAGCAGCCAGCCAGGGGGCGCCCGAGAGCAGTACTTC. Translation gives CASSQPGGAREQYF.

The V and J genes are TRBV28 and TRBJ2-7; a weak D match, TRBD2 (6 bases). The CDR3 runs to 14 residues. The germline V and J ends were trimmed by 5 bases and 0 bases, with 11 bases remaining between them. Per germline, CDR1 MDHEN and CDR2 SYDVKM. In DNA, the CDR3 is TGTGCCAGCAGTCCCGCGGGAAACTCCTACGAGCAGTACTTC. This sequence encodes CASSPAGNSYEQYF.